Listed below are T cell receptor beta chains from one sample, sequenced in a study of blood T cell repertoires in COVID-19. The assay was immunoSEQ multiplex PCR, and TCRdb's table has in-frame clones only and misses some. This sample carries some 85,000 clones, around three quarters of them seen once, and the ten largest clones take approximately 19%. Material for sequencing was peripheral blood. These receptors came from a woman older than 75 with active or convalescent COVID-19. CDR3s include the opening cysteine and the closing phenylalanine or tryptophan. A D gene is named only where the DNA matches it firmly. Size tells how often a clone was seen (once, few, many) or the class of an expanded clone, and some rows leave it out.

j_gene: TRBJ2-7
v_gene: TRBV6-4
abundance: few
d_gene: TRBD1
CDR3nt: TGTGCCAGGGCCGGGACAGGGGGCTGCTCCTACGAGCAGTACTTC
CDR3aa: CARAGTGGCSYEQYF

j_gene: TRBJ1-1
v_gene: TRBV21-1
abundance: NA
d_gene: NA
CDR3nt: TGTGCCAGCCTGGGGTCCGGGGGAGCTTTCTTT
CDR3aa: CASLGSGGAFF

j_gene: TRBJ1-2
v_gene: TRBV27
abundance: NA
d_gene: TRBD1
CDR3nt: TGTGCCAGCAGTACCCGGGACAGGGGGTTTCTCTATGGCTACACCTTC
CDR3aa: CASSTRDRGFLYGYTF

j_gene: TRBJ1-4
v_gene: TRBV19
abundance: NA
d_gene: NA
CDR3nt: TGTGCCAGTATCGACTCAACAGGGACAACTAATGAAAAACTGTTTTTT
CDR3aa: CASIDSTGTTNEKLFF

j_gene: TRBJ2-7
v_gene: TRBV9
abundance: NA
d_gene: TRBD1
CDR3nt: TGTGCCAGCAGCGGGGGACAGGGTACCTACGAGCAGTACTTC
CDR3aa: CASSGGQGTYEQYF

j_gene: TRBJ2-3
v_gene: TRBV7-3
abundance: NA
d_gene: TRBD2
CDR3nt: TGTGCCAGCAGCAGATCTAGCGGGGGCACAGATACGCAGTATTTT
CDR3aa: CASSRSSGGTDTQYF

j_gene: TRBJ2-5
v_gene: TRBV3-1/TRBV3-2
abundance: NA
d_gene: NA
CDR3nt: TGTGCCAGCAGCCCCCTGGACACGGGTAAAGAGACCCAGTACTTC
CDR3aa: CASSPLDTGKETQYF

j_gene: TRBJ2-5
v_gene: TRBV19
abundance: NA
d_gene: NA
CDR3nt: TGTGCCAGCGTCGGAGGGGCCATGGAGACCCAGTACTTC
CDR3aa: CASVGGAMETQYF

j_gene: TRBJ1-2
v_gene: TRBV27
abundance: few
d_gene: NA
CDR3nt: TGTGCCAGCAGTTCTAACGGAGACTATGGCTACACCTTC
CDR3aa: CASSSNGDYGYTF

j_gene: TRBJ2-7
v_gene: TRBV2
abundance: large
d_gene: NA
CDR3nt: TGTGCCAGCAGTGACGGGACATCGGACGAGCAGTACTTC
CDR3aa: CASSDGTSDEQYF

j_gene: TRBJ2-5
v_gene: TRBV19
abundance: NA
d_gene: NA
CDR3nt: TGTGCCAGTAGTCCCTCCCGAGAGACCCAGTACTTC
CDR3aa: CASSPSRETQYF

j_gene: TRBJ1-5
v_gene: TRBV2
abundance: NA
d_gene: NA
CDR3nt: TGTGCCAGCAGTGCCCCGGGTGGCGTGTATAGCAATCAGCCCCAGCATTTT
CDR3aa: CASSAPGGVYSNQPQHF

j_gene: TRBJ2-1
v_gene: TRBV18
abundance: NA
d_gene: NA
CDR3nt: TGTGCCAGCTCACCGGGGGGGACATGGGAGCAGTTCTTC
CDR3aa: CASSPGGTWEQFF